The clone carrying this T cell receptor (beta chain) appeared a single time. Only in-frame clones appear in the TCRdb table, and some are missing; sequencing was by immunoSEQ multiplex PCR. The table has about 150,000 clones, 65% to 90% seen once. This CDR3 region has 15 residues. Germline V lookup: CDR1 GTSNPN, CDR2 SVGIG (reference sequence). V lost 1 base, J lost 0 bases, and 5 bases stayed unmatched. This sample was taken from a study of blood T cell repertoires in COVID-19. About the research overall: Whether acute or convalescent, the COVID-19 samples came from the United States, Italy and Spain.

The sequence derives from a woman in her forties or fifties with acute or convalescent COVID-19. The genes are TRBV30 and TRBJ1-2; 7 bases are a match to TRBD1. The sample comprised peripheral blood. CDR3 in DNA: TGTGCCTGGAGTGGTACAGGGGCGACTAACTATGGCTACACCTTC. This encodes CAWSGTGATNYGYTF.